The following is a T cell receptor beta chain sequence with its context. The CDR3 extends over 16 amino acids. The V gene's germline CDR1 is SEHNR and CDR2 FQNEAQ (reference sequence). Trimming cost V 5 bases and J 3 bases; bases outside gene matches: 10. The data belong to a study of regulatory T cells in long-lasting Graves disease. Building the TCR beta libraries relied on iRepertoire HTBI primers, and CDR3 regions underwent Arm-PCR. TCRdb re-analysed the multiplex PCR reads in MiXCR, keeping a single row per CDR3 protein. This sample has about 530,000 distinct CDR3 sequences; roughly 15% occur once, and the top ten carry around 25%. The time point: newly diagnosed GD, antithyroid drugs for less than 3 months. PBMCs were the source of the RNA used for TCR sequencing. The same sample was also studied in work on T cells in Graves' hyperthyroidism and ophthalmopathy. That work states: Graves' hyperthyroidism was deemed stable absent ophthalmopathy progression within 18 months.

The TCR originated in a woman aged 35-65 years with Graves disease. The sample consisted of peripheral blood mononuclear cells (PBMCs), taken at new diagnosis, from a patient treated with antithyroid drugs. This chain uses TRBV7-9 with TRBJ2-4, with 7 bases fitting TRBD1. The CDR3, as DNA: TGTGCCAGCAGCGGAACAGGGGCCTTCGGCAAAAACATTCAGTACTTC. This encodes CASSGTGAFGKNIQYF.